These 9 T cell receptor beta chains share one sample of origin, sequenced in a study of T-cell memory formation after mild COVID-19 (dated by TCRdb to the early 2020s). The library was built by means of 5' RACE. The instrument was an Illumina NovaSeq 6000. TCRdb redid the processing of the public reads, applying fastp at Q25 and MiXCR, and retained in-frame beta chains. Rows matching on CDR3 protein sequence are summarized as one entry with the most common DNA and genes. The sample table lists roughly 350,000 distinct CDR3 sequences, around 28% of them with a count of one. Roughly 13% of the sample goes to the ten largest clones. The sample taken for sequencing was PBMCs or a T cell subset sorted from them (not recorded which). The receptors shown here come from an adult woman who had mild COVID-19 (a few samples of this study predate the infection). The sample titles of this study are shuffled in the database, so cell type and time point are left out; the donor was told from shared clones.

This clonotype has a handful of counts. This chain connects TRBV7-2 to TRBJ2-5; maybe TRBD1 (6 bases). Trimming removed 1 base at V and 5 bases at J, with 14 bases between. The CDR3 length is 15 residues. Germline CDR1 and CDR2: SGHTA and FQGNSA. The CDR3, as DNA: TGTGCCAGCAGCTTAGGAGGGGGACGAGGGGAGACCCAGTACTTC. Amino acids: CASSLGGGRGETQYF. Filled out from reference TRBV7-2 and TRBJ2-5, the complete variable domain reads GAGVSQSPSNKVTEKGKDVELRCDPISGHTALYWYRQSLGQGLEFLIYFQGNSAPDKSGLPSDRFSAERTGGSVSTLTIQRTQQEDSAVYLCASSLGGGRGETQYFGPGTRLLVL.

V is TRBV29-1 and J is TRBJ1-4; 7 bases fit TRBD1. J lost 4 bases, V lost 6 bases, and 8 bases had no gene match. The CDR3 length is 14 residues. Germline V gene lookup returns CDR1 SQVTM and CDR2 ANQGSEA. CDR3 protein: CSVVDRVNNEKLFF. In DNA form, the CDR3 reads TGCAGCGTCGTTGACAGGGTTAATAATGAAAAACTGTTTTTT.

This clonotype occurred a few times. The J gene is TRBJ1-3, the V gene TRBV29-1; D uncertain. CDR1 SQVTM and CDR2 ANQGSEA come from the germline V gene. The CDR3 has 14 residues. V lost 7 bases and J 0 bases, leaving 13 bases between the germline ends. Here the CDR3 DNA reads TGCAGCGCCACCCAGGAGAACTCTGGAAACACCATATATTTT. It is translated as CSATQENSGNTIYF.

This clonotype was observed a handful of times. The chain has TRBV7-2 and TRBJ2-1, with D perhaps assigned TRBD1 or TRBD2 (6 bases each). V gave up 7 bases and J gave up 0 bases, with 13 bases separating them. Germline CDR1 SGHTA, CDR2 FQGNSA. This CDR3 has 15 amino acids. The CDR3 here is CASISRGLSYNEQFF. In DNA form, the CDR3 reads TGTGCCAGCATCTCCCGGGGGCTCTCCTACAATGAGCAGTTCTTC.

The chain couples TRBV29-1 to TRBJ1-4; D ambiguous. V lost 6 bases and J lost 5, with 13 bases in between. This CDR3 has 13 amino acids. From germline, CDR1 is SQVTM and CDR2 ANQGSEA. The CDR3 nucleotides are TGCAGCGTGGCGACAAGTGGAAATGAAAAACTGTTTTTT. It specifies CSVATSGNEKLFF.

The chain uses TRBV6-2 or TRBV6-3 and TRBJ2-7; maybe TRBD1 (5 bases). Per the germline V gene, CDR1 is MNHEY and CDR2 is SVGEGT. V lost 4 bases and J lost 0, with 19 bases in between. CDR3 length: 17 amino acids. The CDR3 protein is CASSSDPTSTASYEQYF. CDR3 DNA sequence: TGTGCCAGCAGTTCTGACCCAACCTCGACAGCCTCCTACGAGCAGTACTTC.

The table lists this clonotype with many counts. V is TRBV12-3 or TRBV12-4 and J is TRBJ2-1; the D is unclear. The CDR3 sequence is 11 residues long. Trimming removed 4 bases at V and 5 bases at J, with 3 bases between. CDR3 in amino acids: CASSSDNEQFF. The CDR3 DNA follows: TGTGCCAGCAGTTCAGACAATGAGCAGTTCTTC.

This sequence joins TRBV7-2 and TRBJ2-3; D call uncertain. CDR1 and CDR2 from the germline V gene are SGHTA and FQGNSA. V dropped 5 bases and J dropped 2 bases, with 8 bases sitting between them. The CDR3 sequence is 13 residues long. The CDR3 DNA is TGTGCCAGCAGCAGCCGAACCACAGATACGCAGTATTTT. As protein: CASSSRTTDTQYF.

This chain uses TRBV19 with TRBJ2-6; TRBD1 is a possible D gene (5 bases). The CDR3 loop spans 17 amino acids. Trimming stripped 1 base from V and 4 bases from J, with 14 bases between. Germline V lookup: CDR1 LNHDA, CDR2 SQIVND (reference sequence). The CDR3 region is CASSIAQVGRGANVLTF. The DNA for the CDR3 is TGTGCCAGTAGTATAGCACAGGTGGGTCGAGGGGCCAACGTCCTGACTTTC.